Presented here are 24 T cell receptor beta chains from one specimen sequenced in a study of cytotoxic CD8 clonotypes in ibrutinib-treated CLL. TCRdb's copy holds only in-frame clones and misses some; the assay was immunoSEQ multiplex PCR. The data hold more than 200,000 clones, with roughly 65% observed a single time. Specimen: PBMCs, collected after 12 months of ibrutinib treatment. These receptors were collected from a human donor with chronic lymphocytic leukemia.

The chain couples TRBV30 to TRBJ1-4; 7 bases are a match to TRBD1. Trimming cost V 0 bases and J 5 bases; bases outside gene matches: 9. This CDR3 is 16 amino acids long. The V gene's germline CDR1 is GTSNPN and CDR2 SVGIG (reference sequence). Here the CDR3 DNA reads TGTGCCTGGAGTGTCGTCCGACAGGACAGGAATGAAAAACTGTTTTTT. It translates to CAWSVVRQDRNEKLFF.

The chain recombines TRBV5-4 with TRBJ1-3, with D maybe TRBD1 (6 bases). Trimming shortened V by 9 bases and J by 3 bases, and 13 bases separated the two germline ends. The CDR3 is 13 residues long. CDR1 and CDR2 from the germline V gene are SGHNT and YYREEE (reference sequence). The CDR3 nucleotides read TGTGCCACTAGTAGGGGGGGTGGAAACACCATATATTTT. It specifies CATSRGGGNTIYF.

V is TRBV7-9 and J is TRBJ2-7; no reliable D call. V was shortened by 3 bases and J by 1 base, with 4 bases between the two germline ends. Germline CDR1 is SEHNR and CDR2 is FQNEAQ (reference sequence). The CDR3 spans 12 residues. The CDR3 loop is CASSFGSYEQYF. The CDR3 DNA follows: TGTGCCAGCAGCTTTGGTTCCTACGAGCAGTACTTC.

The J gene is TRBJ2-5, the V gene TRBV5-1, with D unresolved. Germline CDR1 reads SGHRS; CDR2 reads YFSETQ. Trimming pared 6 bases from V and 5 bases from J, leaving 8 bases between. The CDR3 contains 11 residues. The CDR3 here is CASTMGETQYF. The CDR3 DNA is TGCGCCAGCACCATGGGGGAGACCCAGTACTTC.

V is TRBV7-9 and J is TRBJ1-3; D might be TRBD1 (6 bases). V shed 4 bases and J shed 1 base, with 14 bases lying between them. Germline V lookup: CDR1 SEHNR, CDR2 FQNEAQ (reference sequence). The CDR3 loop spans 16 amino acids. CDR3 coding DNA: TGTGCCAGCAGCTGGGGTAGGGGGGAATCTGGAAACACCATATATTTT. Translated: CASSWGRGESGNTIYF.

The CDR3 DNA sequence: TGTGCCAGCAGTCCGCGCGTGTGGGGTTCCACTGAAGCTTTCTTT. Its translation is CASSPRVWGSTEAFF. V usage is TRBV6-5 and J usage is TRBJ1-1; D call uncertain. The CDR3 is 15 residues long. The V end lost 5 bases, the J end lost 4 bases, and 17 bases lay between the germline ends. CDR1 MNHEY and CDR2 SVGAGI come from the germline V gene.

In this sample, this clone turned up once. The chain has TRBV30 and TRBJ1-1; possible D gene TRBD1, 6 bases. Germline V gives CDR1 GTSNPN, CDR2 SVGIG (reference sequence). Deletions cut 7 bases from V and 0 bases from J, with 12 bases between. This CDR3 comprises 13 residues. CDR3 amino acids: CASDRSVNTEAFF. CDR3 in DNA: TGTGCCTCAGACAGGTCGGTGAACACTGAAGCTTTCTTT.

This clone was seen more than once but under ten times. The V and J genes are TRBV30 and TRBJ1-3; tentatively, D is TRBD1 (5 bases). Per germline, CDR1 GTSNPN and CDR2 SVGIG (reference sequence). V shed 4 bases and J shed 4 bases, with 11 bases lying between them. The CDR3 sequence is 13 residues long. The CDR3: CAWKRGPGNTIYF. The CDR3, as DNA: TGTGCCTGGAAAAGGGGCCCGGGAAACACCATATATTTT.

The V gene is TRBV5-1, the J gene TRBJ2-2; D gene unclear. The V end lost 0 bases, the J end lost 4 bases, and 4 bases lay between the germline ends. This CDR3 spans 13 amino acids. The germline V gene has CDR1 SGHRS and CDR2 YFSETQ. In DNA form, the CDR3 reads TGCGCCAGCAGCTTGGACGGCACCGGGGAGCTGTTTTTT. Its translation: CASSLDGTGELFF.

The chain links TRBV11-3 to TRBJ1-1; D is perhaps TRBD1 (5 bases). Trimming took off 5 bases at V and 2 bases at J, with 9 bases between the two ends. This CDR3 spans 13 amino acids. The germline V gene has CDR1 SGHNT and CDR2 YENEEA. CDR3: CASSTGLNTEAFF. The CDR3 region has the DNA TGTGCCAGCAGCACGGGACTCAACACTGAAGCTTTCTTT.

The gene calls are TRBV6-5 and TRBJ2-7; no clear D gene. Germline CDR1 and CDR2: MNHEY and SVGAGI. The CDR3 covers 13 residues. Between the trimmed V and J ends, which lost 2 bases and 3 bases, there was a span of 8 bases. The CDR3 here is CASSYAAGYEQYF. The CDR3 DNA follows: TGTGCCAGCAGTTACGCTGCCGGCTACGAGCAGTACTTC.

J is TRBJ1-1 and V is TRBV7-6; no clear D. CDR1 is SGHVS, CDR2 FNYEAQ, per germline. The CDR3 is 16 amino acids. With 0 bases removed from V and 5 bases from J, the gap between germline ends came to 16 bases. The CDR3, as DNA: TGTGCCAGCAGCTTAGCGACAATCTTAACGGGGACTGAAGCTTTCTTT. Residues: CASSLATILTGTEAFF.

The rearrangement joins TRBV30 to TRBJ1-1; D is uncertain. The CDR3 covers 10 residues. CDR1 is GTSNPN and CDR2 is SVGIG in the germline V gene (reference sequence). Trimming cost V 0 bases and J 14 bases, with 10 bases left between them. CDR3: CAWSVRGPFF. CDR3 bases: TGTGCCTGGAGTGTACGGGGTCCGTTCTTT. Supplemented by reference TRBV30 and TRBJ1-1, the full variable domain reads SQTIHQWPATLVQPVGSPLSLECTVEGTSNPNLYWYRQAAGRGLQLLFYSVGIGQISSEVPQNLSASRPQDRQFILSSKKLLLSDSGFYLCAWSVRGPFFGQGTRLTVV.

This sequence joins TRBV18 and TRBJ2-7; D uncertain. CDR1 and CDR2 from the germline V gene are KGHSH and LQKENI. V lost 5 bases and J 2 bases, leaving 10 bases between the germline ends. The CDR3 is 13 amino acids. Written as DNA, the CDR3 is TGTGCCAGCTCATTTCCGGATGCCTACGAGCAGTACTTC. Translation gives CASSFPDAYEQYF.

This clone occurred a few times. The chain recombines TRBV18 with TRBJ1-1; tentatively, D is TRBD1 (5 bases). The CDR3 totals 16 residues. Trimming took 6 bases from V and 1 from J, leaving 18 bases between them. CDR1 and CDR2 from the germline V gene are KGHSH and LQKENI. In DNA form, the CDR3 reads TGTGCCAGCTCTCGGCAGCAGACACAGGCGAACACTGAAGCTTTCTTT. Protein: CASSRQQTQANTEAFF.

V gene TRBV6-1 combines with J gene TRBJ1-2, with D perhaps matching TRBD1 (5 bases). This CDR3 has 14 residues. The V end was cut by 3 bases, the J end by 4 bases, with 12 bases between. Germline V CDR1 and CDR2: MNHNS, SASEGT. This chain's CDR3 is CASSDLRGSYGYTF. CDR3 in DNA: TGTGCCAGCAGTGATTTGAGGGGCTCCTATGGCTACACCTTC.

The J gene is TRBJ1-2, the V gene TRBV27; no clear D gene. The CDR3 has 14 residues. Deletions cut 3 bases from V and 4 bases from J, with 12 bases between. CDR1 is MNHEY, CDR2 SMNVEV, per germline (reference sequence). The CDR3 sequence: CASSFSGVRYGYTF. CDR3 bases: TGTGCCAGCAGTTTCTCCGGGGTTCGCTATGGCTACACCTTC.

This clone has only a few counts. The rearrangement uses TRBV11-2 and TRBJ1-2; 9 nucleotides match TRBD1. The CDR3 runs 17 residues. From germline, CDR1 is SGHAT and CDR2 FQNNGV. The J segment lost 6 bases and the V segment lost 1 base, leaving 12 bases of the junction unmatched. The CDR3 DNA is TGTGCCAGCAGCTTAGTTCTGCCCGGGACAGGGTTTGATGGCTACACCTTC. It codes for CASSLVLPGTGFDGYTF.

The chain is built from TRBV15 and TRBJ1-2; perhaps TRBD1 as D (6 bases). This CDR3 region has 14 residues. The V end lost 1 base, the J end lost 4 bases, and 10 bases lay between the germline ends. Germline CDR1 reads LNHNV; CDR2 reads YYDKDF (reference sequence). CDR3 residues: CATSRGGQSYGYTF. DNA for the CDR3: TGTGCCACCAGCAGAGGGGGACAATCCTATGGCTACACCTTC.

Regarding this clone: One end of the junction does not line up with germline, which may come from a read error. The chain employs TRBV30 and TRBJ2-5, with a weak D call TRBD1 (6 bases). This CDR3 comprises 12 residues. The germline V gene has CDR1 GTSNPN and CDR2 SVGIG (reference sequence). This CDR3 is CAWGTRQGTQYF. DNA for the CDR3: TGTGCCTGGGGGACACGGCAAGGGACCCAGTACTTC.

The gene calls are TRBV7-9 and TRBJ2-5; TRBD1 matches at 7 bases. Unmatched junction bases numbered 11, after V lost 4 bases and J lost 9 bases. Per the germline V gene, CDR1 is SEHNR and CDR2 is FQNEAQ (reference sequence). The length of the CDR3 is 14 residues. The CDR3 is CASSSTSQGVAQYF. The CDR3 nucleotides are TGTGCCAGCAGCTCAACATCTCAGGGGGTTGCCCAGTACTTC.

The chain links TRBV7-2 to TRBJ2-1; 8 bases align to TRBD1. The CDR3 length is 15 residues. Unmatched junction bases numbered 4, after V lost 3 bases and J lost 3 bases. Per germline, CDR1 SGHTA and CDR2 FQGNSA. CDR3: CASSFTGTGYNEQFF. For the CDR3, the DNA is TGTGCCAGCAGCTTTACCGGGACAGGCTACAATGAGCAGTTCTTC.

This clone was seen a single time. This sequence joins TRBV5-1 and TRBJ1-2; D gene ambiguous. Trimming took off 5 bases at V and 2 bases at J, with 13 bases between the two ends. This CDR3 spans 14 amino acids. Germline V gene data show CDR1 as SGHRS and CDR2 as YFSETQ. CDR3 coding DNA: TGCGCCAGCAGGAGAGGCGGTGAGAACTATGGCTACACCTTC. This sequence encodes CASRRGGENYGYTF.

The gene calls are TRBV6-1 and TRBJ2-2; the match to TRBD2 covers 14 bases. This CDR3 is 15 amino acids long. Looked up from germline, CDR1 is MNHNS and CDR2 is SASEGT. J was trimmed by 6 bases and V by 6 bases; bases with no gene match: 3. The CDR3 DNA reads as TGTGCCAGCAGGGGGACTAGCGGGAGTCCCGGGGAGCTGTTTTTT. This translates into CASRGTSGSPGELFF.